Listed here is a single T cell receptor beta chain. Measured with immunoSEQ multiplex PCR; TCRdb has only the in-frame clones, and not every one. The table records hundreds of thousands of clones, 85% to 95% of them present only once. Per the germline V gene, CDR1 is MDHEN and CDR2 is SYDVKM. V was shortened by 5 bases and J by 1 base, with 14 bases between the two germline ends. There are 15 residues in the CDR3. This entry comes from a study of shared clonotypes between healthy human individuals. CD45RO-negative, CCR7-positively selected cells formed the naive CD8 fraction, excluding terminally differentiated effector memory CD45RA+ cells.

The sample comprised naive CD8+ T cells sorted from blood. V is TRBV28 and J is TRBJ1-1; D perhaps matches TRBD1 (6 bases). This TCR came from a woman aged 25 to 45 in good health. The CDR3 loop reads CASSPTGQKNTEAFF. The CDR3 nucleotides read TGTGCCAGCAGTCCGACAGGACAGAAGAACACTGAAGCTTTCTTT.